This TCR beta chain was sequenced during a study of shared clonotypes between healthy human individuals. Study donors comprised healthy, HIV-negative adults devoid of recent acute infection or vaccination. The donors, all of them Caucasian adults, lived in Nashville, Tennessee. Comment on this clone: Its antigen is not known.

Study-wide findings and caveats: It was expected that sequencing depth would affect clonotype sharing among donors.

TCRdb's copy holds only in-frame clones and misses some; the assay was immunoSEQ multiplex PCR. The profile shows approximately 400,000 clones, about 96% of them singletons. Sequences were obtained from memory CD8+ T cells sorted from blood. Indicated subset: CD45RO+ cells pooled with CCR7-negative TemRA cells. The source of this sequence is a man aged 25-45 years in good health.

CDR3 residues: CASSQAGGSYEQYF. The CDR3 coding sequence is TGCGCCAGCAGCCAGGCAGGGGGCTCCTACGAGCAGTACTTC. The chain has TRBV4-1 and TRBJ2-7; 7 bases line up with TRBD1. The CDR3 spans 14 residues. After removal of 3 bases from V and 0 bases from J, the junction contained 2 bases not matched to a gene. Germline-derived CDR1 and CDR2 are MGHRA and YSYEKL.